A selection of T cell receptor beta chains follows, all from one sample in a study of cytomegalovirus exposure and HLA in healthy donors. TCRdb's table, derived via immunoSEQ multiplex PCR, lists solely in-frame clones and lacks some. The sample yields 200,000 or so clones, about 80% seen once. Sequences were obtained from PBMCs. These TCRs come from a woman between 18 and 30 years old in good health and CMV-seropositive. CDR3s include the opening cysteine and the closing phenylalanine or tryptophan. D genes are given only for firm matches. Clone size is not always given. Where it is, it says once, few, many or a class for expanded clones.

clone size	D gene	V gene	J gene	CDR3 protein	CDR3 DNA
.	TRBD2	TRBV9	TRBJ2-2	CASSVALAGAPTGELFF	TGTGCCAGCAGCGTAGCGCTAGCGGGGGCCCCAACCGGGGAGCTGTTTTTT
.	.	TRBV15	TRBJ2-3	CATSRAGGTDTQYF	TGTGCCACCAGCAGAGCCGGGGGCACAGATACGCAGTATTTT
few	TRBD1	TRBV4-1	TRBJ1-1	CASSGRTGGTEAFF	TGCGCCAGCAGCGGGCGGACAGGGGGGACTGAAGCTTTCTTT
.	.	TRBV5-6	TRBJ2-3	CASSLFSGPSTDTQYF	TGTGCCAGCAGCTTGTTTTCAGGGCCAAGCACAGATACGCAGTATTTT
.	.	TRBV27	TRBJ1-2	CASSPRGAYGYTF	TGTGCCAGCAGTCCCCGGGGGGCATATGGCTACACCTTC
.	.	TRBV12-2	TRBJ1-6	CASPLGFLDRGPSSYNSPLHF	TGTGCAAGTCCCCTGGGGTTCCTGGACAGGGGCCCGAGCTCCTATAATTCACCCCTCCACTTT
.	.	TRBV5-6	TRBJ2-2	CASSLGDTYTGELFF	TGTGCCAGCAGCTTGGGGGACACCTACACCGGGGAGCTGTTTTTT
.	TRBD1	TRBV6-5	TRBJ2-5	CAGPRDREETQYF	TGTGCCGGACCCCGGGACAGGGAAGAGACCCAGTACTTC
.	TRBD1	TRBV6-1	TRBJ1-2	CASRGQGLENGYTF	TGTGCCAGCAGAGGACAGGGGCTAGAGAATGGCTACACCTTC
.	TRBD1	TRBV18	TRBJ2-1	CASSPDRGFHNEQFF	TGTGCCAGCTCACCCGACAGGGGTTTCCACAATGAGCAGTTCTTC
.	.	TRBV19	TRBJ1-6	CASSIGPGSSYNSPLHF	TGTGCCAGTAGTATCGGCCCCGGGAGCTCCTATAATTCACCCCTCCACTTT
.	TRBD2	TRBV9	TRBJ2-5	CASSEGTSGAQETQYF	TGTGCCAGCAGCGAGGGGACTAGCGGGGCCCAAGAGACCCAGTACTTC
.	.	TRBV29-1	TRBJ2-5	CSVELWETQYF	TGCAGCGTCGAGCTATGGGAGACCCAGTACTTC
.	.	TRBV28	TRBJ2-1	CASSPGGGQYYNEQFF	TGTGCCAGCAGCCCCGGGGGGGGACAGTACTACAATGAGCAGTTCTTC
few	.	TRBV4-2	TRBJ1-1	CASSQGHREYTEAFF	TGTGCCAGCAGCCAAGGGCACAGGGAATACACTGAAGCTTTCTTT
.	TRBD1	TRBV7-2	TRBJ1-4	CASSLGGTVNEKLFF	TGTGCCAGCAGCTTAGGGGGGACAGTTAATGAAAAACTGTTTTTT
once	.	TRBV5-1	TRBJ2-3	CASGRGTDTQYF	TGCGCCAGCGGTAGGGGAACAGATACGCAGTATTTT
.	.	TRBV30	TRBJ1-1	CAWSVAWNTEAFF	TGTGCCTGGAGTGTAGCGTGGAACACTGAAGCTTTCTTT
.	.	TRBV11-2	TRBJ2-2	CASSQAWNTGELFF	TGTGCCAGCAGCCAGGCCTGGAACACCGGGGAGCTGTTTTTT
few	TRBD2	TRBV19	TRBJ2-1	CASSGTSGGAVNEQFF	TGTGCCAGTAGTGGGACTAGCGGGGGGGCGGTCAATGAGCAGTTCTTC
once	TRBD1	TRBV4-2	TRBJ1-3	CASSPLQGLDGNTIYF	TGTGCCAGCAGCCCCCTACAGGGGTTGGATGGGAACACCATATATTTT
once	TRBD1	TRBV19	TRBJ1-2	CASTLQGNYGYTF	TGTGCCAGTACTTTACAGGGGAACTATGGCTACACCTTC
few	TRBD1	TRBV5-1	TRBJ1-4	CASSLRTGLGEKLFF	TGCGCCAGCAGCCTGCGGACAGGTTTGGGCGAAAAACTGTTTTTT